A single sample is the source of the 5 T cell receptor beta chains below, sequenced in a study of molecular identifiers for immune sequencing clone quantification. TCRdb ran MiXCR on the PCR reads and lists one entry per CDR3 protein. This sample has 550,000 to 750,000 distinct CDR3 sequences; 15% to 20% occur once, and the top ten carry about 0.9%. Sequenced sample: naive CD8+ T cells from blood, with Jurkat cell RNA spiked in. The subset: FACS-sorted CD8+CD4-CCR7+CD45RA+ naive T cells. The source of these receptors is a human donor in good health. Some libraries in this study had Jurkat cell RNA spiked in.

Only one count was recorded for this clonotype. A much more abundant neighbour one base away suggests this may be a read error. V and J are TRBV28 and TRBJ1-5; the D gene is possibly TRBD1 (6 bases). This CDR3 has 15 residues. Trimming removed 3 bases from V and 4 bases from J, with 13 bases in between. Germline lookup yields CDR1 MDHEN and CDR2 SYDVKM. CDR3 nucleotide sequence: TGTGCCAGCAGTTTCGGACAGTCTTTGAATCAGCCCCAGCATTTT. Amino acids: CASSFGQSLNQPQHF.

This clonotype was counted many times. CDR3 DNA: TGTGCCAGCAGCTTGGGCGGGGTCTCTGGAAACACCATATATTTT. Its protein product is CASSLGGVSGNTIYF. The gene calls are TRBV5-6 and TRBJ1-3, with D unclear. Trimming removed 0 bases from V and 0 bases from J, with 7 bases in between. Germline loops: CDR1 SGHDT, CDR2 YYEEEE. The CDR3 has 15 amino acids.

This clonotype has a handful of counts. It may be a read error: a sequence one base away is much more abundant. The chain joins TRBV6-1 to TRBJ2-3, with TRBD2 as a possible D gene (6 bases). Germline CDR1 MNHNS, CDR2 SASEGT. This CDR3 spans 14 amino acids. The ends were cut back, 11 bases at V and 2 bases at J, with 17 bases in the middle. CDR3 sequence reads: CAGRASDYTDTQYF. CDR3 DNA: TGTGCCGGCCGGGCTAGCGACTACACAGATACGCAGTATTTT.

This clonotype was detected only a few times. This chain connects TRBV4-3 to TRBJ2-7, with D maybe TRBD2 (6 bases). V was cut by 0 bases and J by 0 bases, with 12 bases left in between. The CDR3 contains 16 residues. The germline V gene has CDR1 LGHNA and CDR2 YSLEER. DNA of the CDR3: TGCGCCAGCAGCCAAGATCCGGGGGTCAACTCCTACGAGCAGTACTTC. Protein sequence: CASSQDPGVNSYEQYF.

This rearrangement joins TRBV20-1 to TRBJ2-1; D is possibly TRBD1 or TRBD2 (5 bases each). CDR1 is DFQATT, CDR2 SNEGSKA, per germline (reference sequence). This CDR3 has 16 residues. Between the trimmed V and J ends, which lost 1 base and 10 bases, there was a span of 23 bases. DNA for the CDR3: TGCAGTGCTAGAGCTCGAGGCGCCGGGACCCCTGGGGAGCAGTTCTTC. This gives the protein CSARARGAGTPGEQFF.